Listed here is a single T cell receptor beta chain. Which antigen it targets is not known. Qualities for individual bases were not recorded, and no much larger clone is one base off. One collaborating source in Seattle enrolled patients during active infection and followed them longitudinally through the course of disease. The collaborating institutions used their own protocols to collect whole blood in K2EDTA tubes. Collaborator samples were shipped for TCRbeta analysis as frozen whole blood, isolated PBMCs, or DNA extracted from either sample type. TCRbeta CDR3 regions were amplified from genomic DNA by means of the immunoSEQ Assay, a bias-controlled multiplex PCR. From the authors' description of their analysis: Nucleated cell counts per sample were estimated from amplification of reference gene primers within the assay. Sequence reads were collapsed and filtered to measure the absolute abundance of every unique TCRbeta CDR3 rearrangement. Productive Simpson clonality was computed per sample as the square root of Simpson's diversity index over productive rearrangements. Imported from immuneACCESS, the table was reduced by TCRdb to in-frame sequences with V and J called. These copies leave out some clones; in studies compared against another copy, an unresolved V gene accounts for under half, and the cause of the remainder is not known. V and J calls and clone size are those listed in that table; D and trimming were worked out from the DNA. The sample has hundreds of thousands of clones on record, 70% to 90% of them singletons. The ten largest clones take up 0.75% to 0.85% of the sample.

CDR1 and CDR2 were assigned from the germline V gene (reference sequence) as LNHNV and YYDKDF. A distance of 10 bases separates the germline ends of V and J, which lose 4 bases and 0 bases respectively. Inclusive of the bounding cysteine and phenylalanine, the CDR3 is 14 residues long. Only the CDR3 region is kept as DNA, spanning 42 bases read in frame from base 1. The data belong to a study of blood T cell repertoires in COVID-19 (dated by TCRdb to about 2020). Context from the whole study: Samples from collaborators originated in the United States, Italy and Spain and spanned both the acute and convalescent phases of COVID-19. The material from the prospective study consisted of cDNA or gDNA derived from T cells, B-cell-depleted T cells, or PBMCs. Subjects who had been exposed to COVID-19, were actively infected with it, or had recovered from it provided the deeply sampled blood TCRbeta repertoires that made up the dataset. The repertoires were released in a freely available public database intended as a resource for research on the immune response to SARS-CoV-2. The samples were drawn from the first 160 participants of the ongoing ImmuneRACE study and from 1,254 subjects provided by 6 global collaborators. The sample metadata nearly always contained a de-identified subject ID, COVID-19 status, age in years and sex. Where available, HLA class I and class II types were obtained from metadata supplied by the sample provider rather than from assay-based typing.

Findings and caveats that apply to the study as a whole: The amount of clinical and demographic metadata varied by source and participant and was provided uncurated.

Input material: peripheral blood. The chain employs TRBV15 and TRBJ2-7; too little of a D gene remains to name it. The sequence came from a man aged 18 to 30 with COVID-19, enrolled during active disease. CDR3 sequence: CATSKATSSYEQYF. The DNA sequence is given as TGTGCCACCAGCAAAGCGACCAGCTCCTACGAGCAGTACTTC.